This record concerns one TCR beta chain sequence. These data originate in a study of technical replicates of blood from a handful of donors. The CDR3 totals 15 residues. V was pared by 0 bases and J by 8 bases, with 15 bases between. Germline loops: CDR1 SGHRS, CDR2 YFSETQ. Libraries were prepared by immunoSEQ multiplex PCR; TCRdb keeps only in-frame clonotypes and omits some of them. The sample contains 80,000 to 90,000 clones, just under 95% of which appear only once. The chain employs TRBV5-1 and TRBJ2-4; perhaps TRBD2 as D (6 bases). The TCR originated in a human donor in good health. The sequenced sample was T cells isolated from PBMCs. CDR3: CASSLARLEGDIQYF. The DNA for the CDR3 is TGCGCCAGCAGCTTGGCCAGACTAGAAGGGGACATTCAGTACTTC. Full variable domain (missing parts from reference TRBV5-1 and TRBJ2-4): KAGVTQTPRYLIKTRGQQVTLSCSPISGHRSVSWYQQTPGQGLQFLFEYFSETQRNKGNFPGRFSGRQFSNSRSEMNVSTLELGDSALYLCASSLARLEGDIQYFGAGTRLSVL.